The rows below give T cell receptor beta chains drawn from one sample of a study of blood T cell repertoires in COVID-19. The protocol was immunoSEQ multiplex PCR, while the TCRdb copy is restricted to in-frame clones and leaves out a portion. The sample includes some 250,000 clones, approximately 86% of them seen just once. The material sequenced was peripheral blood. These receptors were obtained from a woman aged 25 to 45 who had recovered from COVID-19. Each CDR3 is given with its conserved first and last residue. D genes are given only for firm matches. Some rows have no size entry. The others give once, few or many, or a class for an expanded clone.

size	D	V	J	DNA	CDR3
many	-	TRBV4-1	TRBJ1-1	TGCGCCAGCAGCCCGCTCTACACGACTTGGCGCACTGAAGCTTTCTTT	CASSPLYTTWRTEAFF
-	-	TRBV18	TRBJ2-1	TGTGCCAGCTCACCACGCGACAAGTCCTACAATGAGCAGTTCTTC	CASSPRDKSYNEQFF
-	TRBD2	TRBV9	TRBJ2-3	TGTGCCAGCAGCGTAAGCCCGGGACTAGCGGGCACAGATACGCAGTATTTT	CASSVSPGLAGTDTQYF
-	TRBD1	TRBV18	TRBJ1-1	TGTGCCAGCTCACCACGGACAGGTGAAGCTTTCTTT	CASSPRTGEAFF
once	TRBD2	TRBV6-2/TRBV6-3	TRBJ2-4	TGTGCCAGCAGTTCGGTTCGGTTAGCGGGAGATAAAAACATTCAGTACTTC	CASSSVRLAGDKNIQYF
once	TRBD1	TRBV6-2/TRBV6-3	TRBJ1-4	TGTGCCAGCAGTTACGAGACAGGGAATGAAAAACTGTTTTTT	CASSYETGNEKLFF
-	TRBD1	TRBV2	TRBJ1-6	TGTGCCAGCACGAATCGGGGGATACAGGGGAACTCACCCCTCCACTTT	CASTNRGIQGNSPLHF
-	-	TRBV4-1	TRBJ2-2	TGCGCCAGCAGACCGAGGGCGAATCTGAACACCGGGGAGCTGTTTTTT	CASRPRANLNTGELFF
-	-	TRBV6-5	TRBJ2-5	TGTGCCAGCAGTTGGAGCTTTGGGGGGTTGGAAGAGACCCAGTACTTC	CASSWSFGGLEETQYF
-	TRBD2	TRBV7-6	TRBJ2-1	TGTGCCAGCAGCTTAGAAGTTGGTAGCGGGGGGGCCAACTCCTACAATGAGCAGTTCTTC	CASSLEVGSGGANSYNEQFF
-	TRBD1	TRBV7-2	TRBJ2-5	TGTGCCAGCAGCCCTGAAGACAGGGGCGGGGAGACCCAGTACTTC	CASSPEDRGGETQYF
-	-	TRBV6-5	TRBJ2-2	TGTGCCAGCGCCAGGGGCGGGGGGAACACCGGGGAGCTGTTTTTT	CASARGGGNTGELFF
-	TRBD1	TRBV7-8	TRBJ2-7	TGTGCCAGCAGAAAGGGACAGGGGGCTTTCGACGAGCAGTACTTC	CASRKGQGAFDEQYF
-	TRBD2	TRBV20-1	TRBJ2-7	TGCAGTGCTAGTCCAGGGGGACTAGCGAGTGGGTACGAGCAGTACTTC	CSASPGGLASGYEQYF
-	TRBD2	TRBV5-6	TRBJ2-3	TGTGCCAGCAGCCCGATAACTAGCGGGGGAGGCACAGATACGCAGTATTTT	CASSPITSGGGTDTQYF
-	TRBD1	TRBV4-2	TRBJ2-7	TGTGCCAGCAGCCAAGGGGACAGGGGAAAAAGCTCCTACGAGCAGTACTTC	CASSQGDRGKSSYEQYF
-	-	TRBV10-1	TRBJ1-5	TGCGCCAGCAGTGAGTCGCCCGGTCAGCCCCAGCATTTT	CASSESPGQPQHF
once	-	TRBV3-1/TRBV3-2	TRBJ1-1	TGTGCCAGCAGCTACCGAGTAGCCATGAACACTGAAGCTTTCTTT	CASSYRVAMNTEAFF
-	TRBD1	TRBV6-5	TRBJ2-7	TGTGCCAGCCAACCGGGACAGGGCTACGAGCAGTACTTC	CASQPGQGYEQYF
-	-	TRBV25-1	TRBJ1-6	TGTGCCAGCACCGAGGATCGGAGCTCCTATAATTCACCCCTCCACTTT	CASTEDRSSYNSPLHF
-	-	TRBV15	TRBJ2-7	TGTGCCACCAGCTTCTTGATAGGGGCCTCCTACGAGCAGTACTTC	CATSFLIGASYEQYF
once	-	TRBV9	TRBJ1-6	TGTGCCAGCAGCGAAAGGGGGTTGTCCTATAATTCACCCCTCCACTTT	CASSERGLSYNSPLHF
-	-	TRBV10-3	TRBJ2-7	TGTGCCACCAGAGCGGAGAGCTCCTACGAGCAGTACTTC	CATRAESSYEQYF
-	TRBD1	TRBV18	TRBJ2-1	TGTGCCAGCTCACAACACCGGGACAGGGGTTTCTATGAGCAGTTCTTC	CASSQHRDRGFYEQFF
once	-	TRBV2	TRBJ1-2	TGTGCCAGCAGTGATTCAGGGGTCGAGGGCTACACCTTC	CASSDSGVEGYTF
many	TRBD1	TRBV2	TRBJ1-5	TGTGCCAGCAGTTGGGACAGGAACAACAATCAGCCCCAGCATTTT	CASSWDRNNNQPQHF
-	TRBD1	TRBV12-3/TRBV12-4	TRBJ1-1	TGTGCCAGCAGTCCTAACAGGGGGCGAGCTTTCTTT	CASSPNRGRAFF
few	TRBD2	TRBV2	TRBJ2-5	TGTGCCAGCAGTGGGACTAGCGGGGGTTGGACCCAGTACTTC	CASSGTSGGWTQYF
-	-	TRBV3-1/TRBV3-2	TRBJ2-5	TGTGCCAGCAGCCAAGAAGGAGAGCTAAAAGAGACCCAGTACTTC	CASSQEGELKETQYF
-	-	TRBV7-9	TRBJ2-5	TGTGCCAGCAGCTCCCGAGCCCAAGAGACCCAGTACTTC	CASSSRAQETQYF
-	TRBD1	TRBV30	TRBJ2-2	TGTGCCTGGGCGACAGGGATTATCACCGGGGAGCTGTTTTTT	CAWATGIITGELFF
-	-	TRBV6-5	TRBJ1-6	TGTGCCAGCAGGCCAGGGAATTCACCCCTCCACTTT	CASRPGNSPLHF
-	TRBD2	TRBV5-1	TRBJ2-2	TGCGCCAGCAGCTTACTGTCGCCTAGCGGGGGGGCTAACACCGGGGAGCTGTTTTTT	CASSLLSPSGGANTGELFF
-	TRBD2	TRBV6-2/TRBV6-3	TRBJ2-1	TGTGCCAGCAGTTCTCTAGCGGGGTCGTACAATGAGCAGTTCTTC	CASSSLAGSYNEQFF
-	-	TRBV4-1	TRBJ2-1	TGCGCCAGCAGCCAAGATCCCCAGGGGCGGTACAATGAGCAGTTCTTC	CASSQDPQGRYNEQFF
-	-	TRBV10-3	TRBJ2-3	TGTGCCATCACCCCGGGGTTGGGGACTAGCACAGATACGCAGTATTTT	CAITPGLGTSTDTQYF
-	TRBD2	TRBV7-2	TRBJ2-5	TGTGCCAGCAGCTTAGGAAGGGTTGCGGGGCGGGGGGAGACCCAGTACTTC	CASSLGRVAGRGETQYF
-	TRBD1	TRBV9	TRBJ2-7	TGTGCCAGCAGCAAAGGACAGGCCCCCTACGAGCAGTACTTC	CASSKGQAPYEQYF
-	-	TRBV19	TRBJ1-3	TGTGCCAGTAGTAATGGCGGCGGAAACACCATATATTTT	CASSNGGGNTIYF
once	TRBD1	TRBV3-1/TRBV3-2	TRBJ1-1	TGTGCCAGCAGCCTCAGGGACAGTCCCGCCACTGAAGCTTTCTTT	CASSLRDSPATEAFF
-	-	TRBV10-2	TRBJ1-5	TGCGCCAGCCGGGGCCAGGGGTACAATCAGCCCCAGCATTTT	CASRGQGYNQPQHF
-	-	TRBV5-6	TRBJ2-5	TGTGCCAGCAGCGCCACGTGGGCTGAGACCCAGTACTTC	CASSATWAETQYF
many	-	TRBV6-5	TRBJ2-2	TGTGCCAGCAGCTATCAGGACACCGGGGAGCTGTTTTTT	CASSYQDTGELFF
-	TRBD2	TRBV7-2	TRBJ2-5	TGTGCCAGCAGCTCCACTAGCGGGGTCTGGGAGACCCAGTACTTC	CASSSTSGVWETQYF
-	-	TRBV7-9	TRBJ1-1	TGTGCCAGCCTCGGGGGAAGTAACACTGAAGCTTTCTTT	CASLGGSNTEAFF
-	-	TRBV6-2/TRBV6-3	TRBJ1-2	TGTGCCAGCAGTTCTTCCGAGGAGTACTATGGCTACACCTTC	CASSSSEEYYGYTF